This TCR beta chain was documented in a study of blood T cell repertoires in COVID-19. Original processing methods: Reference gene primer amplification in the assay estimated nucleated cell counts. Using immunoSEQ multiplex PCR, the repertoire was profiled, and TCRdb retains in-frame clones only, with some absent. The DNA gave D and trimming, while V, J and clone size come from that table. Of 200,000 to 300,000 clones listed, around 84% are singletons. All enrollees were roughly 18 to 95 years old and from about 24 US areas. The germline gives CDR1 SGHTA, CDR2 FQGNSA. The V gene lost 2 bases and the J gene lost 10 bases, with 18 bases spanning the gap. The length of the CDR3 is 15 residues.

The chain combines TRBV7-2 with TRBJ1-5; D not certain. The sample was PBMCs or T cells enriched from blood (not recorded which). The receptor was isolated from a man in his forties or fifties who had recovered from COVID-19. The CDR3 bases are TGTGCCAGCAGCTTATTAGGCGGCAGCGGTATCCCCCAGCATTTT. Its translation is CASSLLGGSGIPQHF.